A selection of T cell receptor beta chains follows, all from one sample in a study of cytomegalovirus exposure and HLA in healthy donors. Here immunoSEQ multiplex PCR was the method, and the copy in TCRdb shows in-frame clones only, minus some. The sample consists of 110,000 or so clones, 82% of them appearing once. Sequences were obtained from PBMCs. These receptors came from a woman younger than 35 in good health and CMV-seronegative. The CDR3 runs from the conserved cysteine through the conserved F or W. The D gene is left open where the match is weak. Where a row states a size, it is once, few, many or the class of an expanded clone; other rows omit it.

TRBV7-9,TRBD1,-,TRBJ1-2,15,CASSGRDRFYYGYTF,TGTGCCAGCAGCGGCCGGGACAGATTTTACTATGGCTACACCTTC
TRBV6-5,TRBD2,-,TRBJ2-1,15,CASSYTSGSYNEQFF,TGTGCCAGCAGTTACACTAGCGGCTCCTACAATGAGCAGTTCTTC
TRBV6-1,-,-,TRBJ1-5,15,CASSESVRGNQPQHF,TGTGCCAGCAGTGAGAGCGTCCGGGGGAATCAGCCCCAGCATTTT
TRBV6-1,-,-,TRBJ1-4,14,CASSVQGTGEKLFF,TGTGCCAGCAGTGTTCAGGGGACGGGGGAAAAACTGTTTTTT
TRBV14,-,-,TRBJ2-4,15,CASSLKRGTGNIQYF,TGTGCCAGCAGCCTGAAGAGGGGTACAGGGAACATTCAGTACTTC
TRBV19,-,-,TRBJ1-1,15,CASSIGYRMNTEAFF,TGTGCCAGTAGTATAGGGTACAGAATGAACACTGAAGCTTTCTTT
TRBV6-1,TRBD1,-,TRBJ2-1,15,CASTGQELYLEKQFF,TGTGCCAGCACTGGACAGGAGCTTTATTTAGAGAAGCAGTTCTTC
TRBV29-1,-,-,TRBJ1-2,12,CSVGNGDYGYTF,TGCAGCGTTGGAAACGGTGACTATGGCTACACCTTC
TRBV4-1,TRBD2,-,TRBJ2-5,15,CASSQLGLDQETQYF,TGCGCCAGCAGCCAACTCGGACTAGACCAAGAGACCCAGTACTTC
TRBV30,-,-,TRBJ2-7,13,CAWGYGTLSEQYF,TGTGCCTGGGGATACGGGACACTGAGCGAGCAGTACTTC
TRBV6-1,-,-,TRBJ1-1,14,CASSEVRTRMKAFF,TGTGCCAGCAGTGAAGTGAGGACACGGATGAAAGCTTTCTTT
TRBV15,TRBD1,-,TRBJ1-2,17,CATSRDAADRGRYGYTF,TGTGCCACCAGCAGAGATGCAGCGGACAGGGGGCGCTATGGCTACACCTTC
TRBV5-1,-,-,TRBJ2-1,14,CASSFPDSHNEQFF,TGCGCCAGCAGCTTCCCCGACAGCCACAATGAGCAGTTCTTC
TRBV27,-,-,TRBJ1-3,13,CASRGGAGNTIYF,TGTGCCAGCAGAGGGGGTGCCGGAAACACCATATATTTT
TRBV6-1,TRBD1,once,TRBJ1-2,15,CASSALDRGINGYTF,TGTGCCAGCAGCGCCCTGGACAGGGGAATCAACGGCTACACCTTC
TRBV11-2,-,-,TRBJ1-1,13,CASSWRERTEAFF,TGTGCCAGCAGCTGGAGGGAGAGGACTGAAGCTTTCTTT
TRBV5-8,-,-,TRBJ2-7,14,CASSLGGGTYEQYF,TGTGCCAGCAGCTTGGGAGGCGGCACCTACGAGCAGTACTTC
TRBV27,TRBD1,-,TRBJ1-1,13,CASRFPGQGRAFF,TGTGCCAGCAGATTCCCGGGACAGGGACGAGCTTTCTTT
TRBV4-2,TRBD1,-,TRBJ1-4,15,CASSQQTGQREKLFF,TGTGCCAGCAGCCAACAGACAGGGCAGAGGGAAAAACTGTTTTTT
TRBV4-3,-,-,TRBJ2-2,15,CASSRSRTDPGELFF,TGCGCCAGCAGCCGGTCTCGGACAGACCCCGGGGAGCTGTTTTTT
TRBV5-4,TRBD1,-,TRBJ1-2,14,CASSGTGGGGGYTF,TGTGCCAGCAGCGGGACAGGGGGAGGAGGAGGCTACACCTTC
TRBV5-1,-,-,TRBJ2-5,12,CASSLAGETQYF,TGCGCCAGCAGCTTGGCGGGGGAGACCCAGTACTTC
TRBV5-4,-,-,TRBJ1-3,15,CASSFGGRSGNTIYF,TGTGCCAGCAGCTTTGGGGGCCGCTCTGGAAACACCATATATTTT
TRBV19,-,-,TRBJ1-1,15,CASSTPGDLNTEAFF,TGTGCCAGTAGTACGCCAGGGGATTTGAACACTGAAGCTTTCTTT
TRBV19,TRBD1,-,TRBJ1-2,14,CASSIRGRDYGYTF,TGTGCCAGTAGTATCAGGGGGCGCGACTATGGCTACACCTTC
TRBV10-3,-,-,TRBJ2-7,14,CAISDEIFSYEQYF,TGTGCCATCAGTGATGAGATATTCTCCTACGAGCAGTACTTC
TRBV19,-,-,TRBJ1-4,13,CASSIDGEEKLFF,TGTGCCAGTAGTATAGACGGGGAAGAAAAACTGTTTTTT
TRBV5-4,-,few,TRBJ1-2,15,CASSFYNWGDYGYTF,TGTGCCAGCAGCTTCTATAATTGGGGCGACTATGGCTACACCTTC
TRBV15,-,-,TRBJ2-7,14,CATGGGGSSYEQYF,TGTGCCACCGGGGGCGGCGGAAGCTCCTACGAGCAGTACTTC
TRBV7-2,-,once,TRBJ2-3,13,CASSFRGADTQYF,TGTGCCAGCAGCTTCAGGGGAGCAGATACGCAATATTTT
TRBV29-1,TRBD1,-,TRBJ2-7,15,CSVEEVGTGPYEQYF,TGCAGCGTTGAAGAGGTCGGGACAGGTCCCTACGAGCAGTACTTC
TRBV11-3,-,-,TRBJ2-5,15,CASSLGVGYQETQYF,TGTGCCAGCAGCTTAGGCGTCGGGTACCAAGAGACCCAGTACTTC
TRBV2,-,-,TRBJ1-5,12,CASSPIDQPQHF,TGTGCCAGCAGTCCTATAGATCAGCCCCAGCATTTT
TRBV4-2,TRBD1,-,TRBJ2-2,14,CASSYLQGPGELFF,TGTGCCAGCAGCTATTTACAGGGGCCCGGGGAGCTGTTTTTT
TRBV5-1,TRBD1,few,TRBJ1-4,17,CASSVGTGSIFGEKLFF,TGCGCCAGCAGCGTCGGGACAGGGTCAATCTTCGGGGAAAAACTGTTTTTT
TRBV5-1,TRBD2,-,TRBJ2-7,15,CASSTGLAGAYEQYF,TGCGCCAGCAGCACGGGACTAGCGGGGGCCTACGAGCAGTACTTC
TRBV28,TRBD1,-,TRBJ2-3,16,CASSPPGTGFTDTQYF,TGTGCCAGCAGTCCCCCCGGGACAGGGTTCACAGATACGCAGTATTTT
TRBV27,TRBD1,-,TRBJ1-6,15,CASSFRDRANSPLHF,TGTGCCAGCAGTTTTAGGGACAGAGCTAATTCACCCCTCCACTTT
TRBV5-4,TRBD1,-,TRBJ2-2,15,CASSFGDRVAGELFF,TGTGCCAGCAGCTTCGGCGACAGGGTGGCCGGGGAGCTGTTTTTT
TRBV5-1,TRBD1,-,TRBJ1-2,18,CASSLEGPGGASDYGYTF,TGCGCCAGCAGCTTGGAGGGCCCAGGGGGCGCCTCTGACTATGGCTACACCTTC
TRBV29-1,TRBD1,-,TRBJ2-7,15,CSVLGQGFIGYEQYF,TGCAGCGTTCTCGGACAGGGATTTATTGGGTACGAGCAGTACTTC
TRBV9,TRBD1,few,TRBJ1-2,13,CASSVQGAYGYTF,TGTGCCAGCAGCGTACAGGGGGCCTATGGCTACACCTTC
TRBV9,-,-,TRBJ2-2,15,CASSEGGANTGELFF,TGTGCCAGCAGCGAGGGCGGGGCGAACACCGGGGAGCTGTTTTTT
TRBV5-1,-,few,TRBJ1-1,15,CASSLDQGSNTEAFF,TGCGCCAGCAGCTTGGATCAGGGATCGAACACTGAAGCTTTCTTT
TRBV7-6,TRBD1,-,TRBJ2-3,15,CASSTTGTGTDTQYF,TGTGCCAGCAGCACCACCGGGACAGGCACAGATACGCAGTATTTT
TRBV18,-,few,TRBJ1-1,17,CASSPTPPLTVNTEAFF,TGTGCCAGCTCTCCCACGCCCCCATTGACAGTGAACACTGAAGCTTTCTTT
TRBV19,-,-,TRBJ1-5,15,CASSIVWLSNQPQHF,TGTGCCAGTAGTATAGTATGGCTGTCCAATCAGCCCCAGCATTTT
TRBV7-9,-,-,TRBJ2-6,15,CASSRPGAGANVLTF,TGTGCCAGCAGCCGCCCCGGGGCTGGGGCCAACGTCCTGACTTTC
TRBV7-9,TRBD1,-,TRBJ1-6,15,CASRWTGAGGSPLHF,TGTGCCAGCAGATGGACAGGGGCGGGAGGTTCACCCCTCCACTTT
TRBV7-2,TRBD2,-,TRBJ2-7,17,CASSLEVAGLAGMEQYF,TGTGCCAGCAGCTTAGAAGTTGCAGGACTAGCTGGGATGGAGCAGTACTTC
TRBV5-1,-,-,TRBJ2-2,13,CASSLDSTGELFF,TGCGCCAGCAGCCTGGACAGCACCGGGGAGCTGTTTTTT
TRBV19,TRBD1,-,TRBJ1-4,15,CASSIAGGAWEKLFF,TGTGCCAGTAGTATAGCAGGGGGCGCTTGGGAAAAACTGTTTTTT
TRBV5-6,TRBD1,-,TRBJ1-2,14,CASRPPGQGYGYTF,TGTGCCAGCAGGCCCCCGGGACAGGGTTATGGCTACACCTTC
TRBV12-5,TRBD1,-,TRBJ2-2,15,CASGPGTVYTGELFF,TGTGCTAGTGGTCCCGGGACAGTCTACACCGGGGAGCTGTTTTTT
TRBV4-1,TRBD1,-,TRBJ1-4,14,CASRTQGAGEKLFF,TGCGCCAGCAGGACACAGGGGGCGGGTGAAAAACTGTTTTTT
TRBV7-8,TRBD2,-,TRBJ2-4,17,CASSRGIAGGQGNSQYF,TGTGCCAGCAGTCGGGGTATAGCGGGAGGACAGGGAAACAGTCAGTACTTC
TRBV5-1,-,once,TRBJ2-2,13,CASSAGSTGELFF,TGCGCCAGCAGCGCAGGATCGACCGGGGAGCTGTTTTTT